The sequence of this T cell receptor beta chain was determined in a study of cytomegalovirus exposure and HLA in healthy donors. Some clones are missing from TCRdb's copy, which holds only in-frame ones; the method was immunoSEQ multiplex PCR. Of about 82,000 clones in the sample, around 92% were seen once. As for this clone: Its matching antigen is unknown.

Study-level points and caveats: Under in vitro conditions, a few CMV-associated chains were confirmed as specific for CMV antigens. There were 150 to 200 TCR beta chains listed as cytomegalovirus-associated. There were some public TCRs occurring in many donors, but most TCR sequences were rare. As was reported, the classifier diagnosed cytomegalovirus status with high specificity and sensitivity.

This TCR was sampled from a man in his late teens or twenties in good health and CMV-seronegative. The sample comprised PBMCs.

CDR3 protein: CAMTLGNSPLHF. The CDR3 DNA is TGTGCCATGACTTTGGGTAATTCACCCCTCCACTTT. The chain couples TRBV5-4 to TRBJ1-6; D not resolved. With 9 bases removed from V and 6 bases from J, the gap between germline ends came to 10 bases. The germline V gene has CDR1 SGHNT and CDR2 YYREEE (reference sequence). This CDR3 has 12 residues.